Below, one T cell receptor beta chain is given with its context. Antigen specificity is unknown. 60 Vbeta and 13 Jbeta primers were used in PCR. Using immunoSEQ multiplex PCR, the repertoire was profiled, and TCRdb retains in-frame clones only, with some absent. The table shows some 120,000 clones, with 80% to 90% occurring only once. This sample was taken from a study of cytomegalovirus exposure and HLA in healthy donors. Study-wide findings and caveats: There were reportedly fewer N-insertions in an Asian-associated ancestry cluster than the approximately 670-donor mean, in a later analysis. The sole available immune exposure information was CMV serostatus. Per published accounts, TCR beta sequences correctly predicted the HLA-A and HLA-B alleles of most subjects.

Each of the donors was a healthy bone marrow donor. The CDR3 runs 14 residues. Trimming cost V 0 bases and J 3 bases; bases outside gene matches: 3. Germline CDR1 reads SQVTM; CDR2 reads ANQGSEA. This clonotype was obtained from a woman between 18 and 29 years old in good health and CMV-seropositive. Sequencing was carried out using PBMCs. The chain is built from TRBV29-1 and TRBJ2-5; the match to TRBD2 covers 8 bases. The CDR3 coding sequence is TGCAGCGTTGAAGAGGGACTAGAAGAAGAGACCCAGTACTTC. Its translation is CSVEEGLEEETQYF.